The 16 T cell receptor beta chains reported below all come from one sample, sequenced in a study of T cells in women clearing cervical HPV infection. Sequencing used immunoSEQ multiplex PCR; TCRdb keeps in-frame clones, though not all of them. The sample totals fewer than 30,000 clones. Sequenced input: blood buffy coat. All receptors come from a woman aged 18 to 75 with a cervical HPV16 infection that either progressed to CIN3+ or cleared (not recorded which).

Worth noting for this clone: The sequence runs out 3 residues before the end of the CDR3; the remainder is reconstructed from the germline J gene. V gene TRBV5-4 combines with J gene TRBJ1-4; D not certain. CDR3 length: 14 amino acids. From germline, CDR1 is SGHNT and CDR2 YYREEE (reference sequence). Trimming cost V 4 bases and J 8 bases, with 15 bases left between them. This CDR3 reads CASSRSGGNEKLFF. The sequenced part of the CDR3 DNA is TGTGCCAGCAGCAGAAGCGGTGGCAACGAAAAA. The full variable domain, rest sourced from reference TRBV5-4 and TRBJ1-4, is ETGVTQSPTHLIKTRGQQVTLRCSSQSGHNTVSWYQQALGQGPQFIFQYYREEENGRGNFPPRFSGLQFPNYSSELNVNALELDDSALYLCASSRSGGNEKLFFGSGTQLSVL.

As for this clone: The read comes to an end 3 residues before the CDR3 does, leaving the germline J gene to fill in the end. This chain joins TRBV7-9 and TRBJ2-5; TRBD1 matches 7 bases. V dropped 5 bases and J dropped 3; count of bases not matched to a gene: 3. The germline V gene has CDR1 SEHNR and CDR2 FQNEAQ (reference sequence). The CDR3 totals 13 residues. CDR3: CASSRQGKETQYF. The part of the CDR3 DNA that was read is TGTGCCAGCAGCCGACAGGGAAAAGAGACC.

As regards this clone: The read stops 3 residues short of the end of the CDR3; the missing end is completed from the germline J gene. V usage is TRBV19 and J usage is TRBJ2-7; the D gene is possibly TRBD1 (6 bases). Trimming removed 4 bases from V and 3 bases from J, with 10 bases in between. CDR1 and CDR2 (germline): LNHDA, SQIVND (reference sequence). CDR3 length equals 13 residues. This CDR3 is CASSTGTRYEQYF. CDR3 bases read: TGTGCCAGTAGTACCGGGACACGCTACGAG.

The DNA read from the CDR3 is TGCGCCAGCAGTGTTAAGGGGTGCCACACAGATACG. It is translated as CASSVKGCHTDT. The entire CDR3 sequence reads CASSVKGCHTDTQYF. The genes are TRBV23-1 and TRBJ2-3, with a weak D call TRBD1 (5 bases). The read ends 3 residues before the CDR3 terminus; that terminus is restored from the germline J gene. TRBV23-1 is an ORF, with its function uncertain. Trimming left V 5 bases short and J 2 bases short, with 14 bases between. This CDR3 comprises 15 residues.

On this clone itself: The CDR3 end falls 3 residues outside the read, so it is completed with the germline J gene. The chain couples TRBV20-1 to TRBJ1-2; perhaps TRBD1 as D (6 bases). The CDR3 spans 16 residues. Germline V gene lookup returns CDR1 DFQATT and CDR2 SNEGSKA (reference sequence). Trimming took 2 bases from V and 0 from J, leaving 16 bases between them. The sequenced CDR3 bases are TGCAGTGCTAGATCTCCAAACAGGGTAACTAACTATGGC. Protein sequence: CSARSPNRVTNYG. The complete CDR3 protein is CSARSPNRVTNYGYTF.

Remarks on this clone: The read is 3 residues too short to cover the CDR3 end, so that end is filled in from the germline J gene. The chain uses TRBV30 and TRBJ1-2, with D possibly being TRBD1 (6 bases). The length of the CDR3 is 12 residues. The germline gives CDR1 GTSNPN, CDR2 SVGIG (reference sequence). CDR3 DNA, as far as it was read: TGTGCCTACGAAGGGGGGGGTTGGGGC. As protein: CAYEGGGWG. The full CDR3 sequence reads CAYEGGGWGYTF.

As for this clone: The CDR3 end lies 3 residues beyond the end of the read and is filled in from the germline J gene. The V call is TRBV7-9, the J call TRBJ2-2; 7 nucleotides align to TRBD1. The length of the CDR3 is 15 residues. Germline assignment: CDR1 SEHNR and CDR2 FQNEAQ (reference sequence). The CDR3 bases that were read are TGTGCCAGCAGCCCCGGGACAGCGAAGAATGAAAAG. This sequence encodes CASSPGTAKNEK. The full CDR3 protein is CASSPGTAKNEKLFF.

Turning to this clone: The read gets to within 3 residues of the CDR3 end, and the germline J gene fills in the rest. This chain joins TRBV19 and TRBJ1-2; D might be TRBD1 (5 bases). CDR1 and CDR2 (germline): LNHDA, SQIVND (reference sequence). This CDR3 comprises 16 residues. The CDR3 protein is CASSRTGTSTYNDYTF. The covered CDR3 bases are TGTGCCAGTAGTAGGACCGGGACTAGCACCTACAATGAC.

Turning to this clone: The read ends 3 residues early relative to the CDR3; the germline J gene fills the gap. This chain joins TRBV20-1 and TRBJ2-7; 7 bases are shared with TRBD1. CDR3 length: 15 amino acids. V lost 3 bases to trimming and J lost 3 bases; unmatched junction nucleotides: 11. Germline V gives CDR1 DFQATT, CDR2 SNEGSKA (reference sequence). CDR3 region: CSASQGVNVGYEQYF. CDR3 bases read: TGCAGTGCTAGTCAGGGGGTGAATGTCGGCTACGAG.

As for this clone: Read data end 3 residues before the CDR3 end; the end is taken from the germline J gene. The chain couples TRBV11-2 to TRBJ1-1; D is uncertain. Germline V gives CDR1 SGHAT, CDR2 FQNNGV. This CDR3 is built from 11 residues. CDR3 bases read: TGTGCCAGCAGCCCCGTGGCAGAA. This codes for CASSPVAE. In full, the CDR3 is CASSPVAEAFF. The variable domain in full, completed from reference TRBV11-2 and TRBJ1-1, reads EAGVAQSPRYKIIEKRQSVAFWCNPISGHATLYWYQQILGQGPKLLIQFQNNGVVDDSQLPKDRFSAERLKGVDSTLKIQPAKLEDSAVYLCASSPVAEAFFGQGTRLTVV.

Of note for this clone: The read terminates 3 residues ahead of where the CDR3 ends, so the germline J gene completes it. The chain recombines TRBV7-2 with TRBJ2-7; 9 bases map to TRBD2. The germline V gene encodes CDR1 SGHTA and CDR2 FQGNSA. V shed 0 bases and J 2 bases; nucleotides not matched to a gene: 5. CDR3 length equals 16 residues. The CDR3 reads CASSLAPSGVPYEQYF. The DNA read from the CDR3 is TGTGCCAGCAGCTTAGCCCCTAGCGGGGTCCCCTACGAG.

Concerning this clone: The CDR3 extends 3 residues past the end of the read, so its final part is completed from the germline J gene. This chain joins TRBV20-1 and TRBJ2-7; perhaps TRBD1 as D (5 bases). CDR3 length: 15 residues. V was shortened by 6 bases and J by 0 bases, with 18 bases between the two germline ends. The V gene's germline CDR1 is DFQATT and CDR2 SNEGSKA (reference sequence). The sequenced CDR3 bases are TGCAGTGCCCAATCTAGGGGCGTTCCCTCCTACGAG. This gives the protein CSAQSRGVPSYE. The entire CDR3 protein is CSAQSRGVPSYEQYF.

With regard to this clone: The CDR3 extends 3 residues past the end of the read, so its final part is completed from the germline J gene. This sequence joins TRBV23-1 and TRBJ1-4, with D perhaps TRBD1 (5 bases). TRBV23-1 is an open reading frame whose function is uncertain. This CDR3 has 17 amino acids. This CDR3 reads CASSQSRTTVYNSPLFF. The covered CDR3 bases are TGCGCCAGCAGTCAATCGCGGACAACCGTCTATAATTCACCA.

In the case of this clone: Coverage ceases 3 residues before the CDR3 finishes, and the germline J gene fills in the end. The chain couples TRBV7-3 to TRBJ2-2, with 8 bases aligning to TRBD2. This CDR3 spans 17 amino acids. J lost 0 bases, V lost 4 bases, and 7 bases had no gene match. Per germline, CDR1 SGHTA and CDR2 FQGTGA. The CDR3 DNA, read in part, is TGTGCCAGCAGCTCGACCCCGGGACTAGCGAACACCGGGGAG. This gives the protein CASSSTPGLANTGE. Given in full, the CDR3 is CASSSTPGLANTGELFF. Together with reference TRBV7-3 and TRBJ2-2, the CDR3 gives the full variable domain: GAGVSQTPSNKVTEKGKYVELRCDPISGHTALYWYRQSLGQGPEFLIYFQGTGAADDSGLPNDRFFAVRPEGSVSTLKIQRTERGDSAVYLCASSSTPGLANTGELFFGEGSRLTVL.

As for this clone: The CDR3 end is not reached by the read, which stops 3 residues before it; the germline J gene fills it in. The rearrangement links TRBV2 to TRBJ1-4, with unresolved D. Deletions cut 5 bases from V and 0 bases from J, with 19 bases between. Germline V gives CDR1 SNHLY, CDR2 FYNNEI. The length of the CDR3 is 18 residues. CDR3 region: CASSNNPHEGATNEKLFF. The covered CDR3 bases are TGTGCCAGCAGTAATAATCCCCACGAGGGTGCAACTAATGAAAAA.

As concerns this clone: From the germline J gene comes the end of the CDR3, since the read stops 3 residues before it. The V gene is TRBV5-6, the J gene TRBJ2-3; TRBD1 aligns across 9 bases. Germline V lookup: CDR1 SGHDT, CDR2 YYEEEE. This CDR3 spans 13 amino acids. CDR3: CASSYRGRETQYF. CDR3 DNA (partial): TGTGCCAGCAGCTACAGGGGGCGGGAGACG.